This is a list of T cell receptor beta chains from one sample in a study of blood T cell repertoires in COVID-19. The data were produced by immunoSEQ multiplex PCR, yet TCRdb's version contains in-frame clones alone and is incomplete. The sample records about 140,000 clones, around nine tenths being singletons. Specimen: peripheral blood. These receptors all stem from a woman between 45 and 60 years old with acute or convalescent COVID-19. The conserved cysteine and the conserved F or W are not part of the CDR3 here.

CDR3 protein	V gene	J gene
ASSLGGASGTDTQY	TRBV7-6	TRBJ2-3
ASSPTSGGPYEQY	TRBV5-6	TRBJ2-7
ASSLDGHTNTGELF	TRBV5-6	TRBJ2-2
AIKGDGNQPQH	TRBV10-3	TRBJ1-5
ASSLAGAQPQH	TRBV13	TRBJ1-5
ASSLGTGTDTQY	TRBV13	TRBJ2-3
ASSQALGGGGSETQY	TRBV4-1	TRBJ2-5
ASSLPNMVHGINTEAF	TRBV28	TRBJ1-1
ASLTGQGTEQY	TRBV6-5	TRBJ2-7
ASSLDGLATDTQY	TRBV11-3	TRBJ2-3
ASSPKRRLELETQY	TRBV21-1	TRBJ2-5
ASSATGSDTEAF	TRBV7-3	TRBJ1-1
ASSTNLGRFTDTQY	TRBV5-1	TRBJ2-3
ADSQGWQETQY	TRBV7-2	TRBJ2-5
ASSQESSERGFRSPLH	TRBV4-1	TRBJ1-6
ATSRFTWAIPSSYNSPLH	TRBV15	TRBJ1-6
ASRSGTVAPLH	TRBV19	TRBJ1-6
ASSVATAGGGQTQY	TRBV9	TRBJ2-3
ASSLRTVLDTQY	TRBV9	TRBJ2-3
ASSYGGTGNGYT	TRBV28	TRBJ1-2
ASSLGRDSHQETQY	TRBV7-6	TRBJ2-5
ATSDDTAGFTDTQY	TRBV24-1	TRBJ2-3
ASSYGGGEAF	TRBV6-5	TRBJ1-1
ASSITGSSYEQY	TRBV19	TRBJ2-7
ASSRNRDRASPHEQY	TRBV9	TRBJ2-7
ATRPEGAQPQH	TRBV15	TRBJ1-5